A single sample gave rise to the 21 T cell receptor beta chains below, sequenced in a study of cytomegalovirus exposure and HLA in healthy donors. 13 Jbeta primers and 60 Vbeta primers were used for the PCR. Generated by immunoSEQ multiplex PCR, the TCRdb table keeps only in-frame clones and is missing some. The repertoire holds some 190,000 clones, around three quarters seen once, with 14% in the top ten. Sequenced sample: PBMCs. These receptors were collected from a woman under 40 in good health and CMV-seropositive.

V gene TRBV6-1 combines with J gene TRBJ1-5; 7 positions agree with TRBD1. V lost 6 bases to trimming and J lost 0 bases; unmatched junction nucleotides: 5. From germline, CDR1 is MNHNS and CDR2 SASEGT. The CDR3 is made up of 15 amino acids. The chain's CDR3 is CASSWDRYSNQPQHF. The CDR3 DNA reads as TGTGCCAGCAGCTGGGACAGATATAGCAATCAGCCCCAGCATTTT.

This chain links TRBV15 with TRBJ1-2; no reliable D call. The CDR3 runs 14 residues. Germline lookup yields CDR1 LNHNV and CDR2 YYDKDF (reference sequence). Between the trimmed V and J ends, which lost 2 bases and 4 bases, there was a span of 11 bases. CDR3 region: CATSRSKAAYGYTF. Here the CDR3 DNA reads TGTGCCACCAGCAGATCAAAGGCGGCCTATGGCTACACCTTC.

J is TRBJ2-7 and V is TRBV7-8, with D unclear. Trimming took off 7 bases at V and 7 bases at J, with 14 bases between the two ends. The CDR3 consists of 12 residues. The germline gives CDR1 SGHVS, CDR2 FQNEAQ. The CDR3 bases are TGTGCCAGCAAAGGTGGAGATATGGAGCAGTACTTC. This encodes CASKGGDMEQYF.

Here the CDR3 DNA reads TGTGCCAGCAGCTCCCTAGCGGGGCGAGATACGCAGTATTTT. Its protein is CASSSLAGRDTQYF. This chain connects TRBV7-9 to TRBJ2-3; TRBD2 matches at 9 bases. The ends lost 4 bases at V and 5 bases at J; junction bases unmatched: 4. CDR1 SEHNR and CDR2 FQNEAQ come from the germline V gene (reference sequence). This CDR3 contains 14 residues.

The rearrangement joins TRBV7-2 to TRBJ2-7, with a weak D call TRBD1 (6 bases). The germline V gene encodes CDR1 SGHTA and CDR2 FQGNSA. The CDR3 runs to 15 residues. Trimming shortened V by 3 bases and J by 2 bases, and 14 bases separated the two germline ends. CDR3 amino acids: CASSFNLDSPYEQYF. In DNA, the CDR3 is TGTGCCAGCAGCTTCAACCTGGACAGCCCCTACGAGCAGTACTTC.

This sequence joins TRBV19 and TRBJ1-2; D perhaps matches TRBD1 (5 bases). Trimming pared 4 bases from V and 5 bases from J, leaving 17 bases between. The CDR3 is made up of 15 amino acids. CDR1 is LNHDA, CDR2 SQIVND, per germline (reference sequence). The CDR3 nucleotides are TGTGCCAGTAGTACGGGGGGGGGAGAAGTGTATGGCTACACCTTC. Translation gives CASSTGGGEVYGYTF.

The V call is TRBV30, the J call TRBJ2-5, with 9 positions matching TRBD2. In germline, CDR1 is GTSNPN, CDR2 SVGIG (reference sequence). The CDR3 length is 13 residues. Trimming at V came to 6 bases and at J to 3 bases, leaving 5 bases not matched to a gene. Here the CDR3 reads CACFSGSEETQYF. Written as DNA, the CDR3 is TGTGCCTGCTTTAGCGGGAGTGAAGAGACCCAGTACTTC.

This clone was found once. For the CDR3, the DNA is TGTGCCAGCAGCTTAAACCTACTGTACGAGCAGTACTTC. Amino acid sequence: CASSLNLLYEQYF. The chain links TRBV13 to TRBJ2-7; D ambiguous. Trimming pared 2 bases from V and 4 bases from J, leaving 9 bases between. CDR3 length equals 13 residues. Germline V gives CDR1 PRHDT, CDR2 FYEKMQ (reference sequence).

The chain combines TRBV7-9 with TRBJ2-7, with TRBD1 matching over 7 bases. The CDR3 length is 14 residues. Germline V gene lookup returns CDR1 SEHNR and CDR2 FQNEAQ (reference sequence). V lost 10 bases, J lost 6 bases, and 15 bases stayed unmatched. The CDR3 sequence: CATTMTGTLGEQYF. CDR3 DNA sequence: TGTGCCACCACGATGACAGGGACCCTGGGCGAGCAGTACTTC.

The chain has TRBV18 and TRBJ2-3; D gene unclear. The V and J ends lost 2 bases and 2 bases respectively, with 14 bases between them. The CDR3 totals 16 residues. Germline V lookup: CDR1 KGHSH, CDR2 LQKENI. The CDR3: CASSPAVLTITDTQYF. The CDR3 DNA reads TGTGCCAGCTCACCAGCGGTGCTAACAATCACAGATACGCAGTATTTT.

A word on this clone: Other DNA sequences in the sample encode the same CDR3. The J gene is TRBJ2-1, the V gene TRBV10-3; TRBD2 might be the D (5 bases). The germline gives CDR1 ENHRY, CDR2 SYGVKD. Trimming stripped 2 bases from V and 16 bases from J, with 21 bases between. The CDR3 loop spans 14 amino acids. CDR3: CAISEETSIPGQFF. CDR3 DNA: TGTGCCATCAGTGAGGAAACTAGTATCCCCGGGCAATTCTTC.

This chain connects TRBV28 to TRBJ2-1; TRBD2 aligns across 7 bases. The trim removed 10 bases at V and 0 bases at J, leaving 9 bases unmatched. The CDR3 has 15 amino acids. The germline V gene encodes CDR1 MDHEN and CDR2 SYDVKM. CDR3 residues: CATRRLAVSYNEQFF. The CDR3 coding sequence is TGTGCCACGCGGCGCCTAGCGGTCTCCTACAATGAGCAGTTCTTC.

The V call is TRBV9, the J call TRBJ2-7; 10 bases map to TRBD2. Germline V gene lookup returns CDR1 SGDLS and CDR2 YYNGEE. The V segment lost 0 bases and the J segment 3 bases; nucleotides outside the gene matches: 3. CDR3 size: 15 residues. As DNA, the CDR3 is TGTGCCAGCAGCGTAGGGGCTAGCGGGGGCTACGAGCAGTACTTC. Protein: CASSVGASGGYEQYF.

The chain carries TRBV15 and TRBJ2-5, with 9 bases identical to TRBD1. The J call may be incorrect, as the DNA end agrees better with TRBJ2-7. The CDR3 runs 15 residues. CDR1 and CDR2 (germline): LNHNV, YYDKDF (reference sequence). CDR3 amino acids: CATSKDRGSGLEQYF. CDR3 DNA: TGTGCCACCAGTAAAGACAGGGGGTCCGGACTCGAGCAGTACTTC.

CDR3 residues: CASSPSGQPYEQYF. CDR3 in DNA: TGTGCCAGCAGTCCCTCGGGACAGCCCTACGAGCAGTACTTC. The chain uses TRBV28 and TRBJ2-7, with TRBD1 matching 7 bases. CDR3 length: 14 residues. Germline CDR1 and CDR2: MDHEN and SYDVKM. J was trimmed by 2 bases and V by 5 bases; bases with no gene match: 6.

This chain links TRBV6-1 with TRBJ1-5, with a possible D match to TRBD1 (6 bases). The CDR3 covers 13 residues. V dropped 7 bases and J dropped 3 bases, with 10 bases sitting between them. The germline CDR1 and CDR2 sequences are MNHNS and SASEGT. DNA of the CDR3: TGTGCCAGCACCCGGACAGACAATCAGCCCCAGCATTTT. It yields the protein CASTRTDNQPQHF.

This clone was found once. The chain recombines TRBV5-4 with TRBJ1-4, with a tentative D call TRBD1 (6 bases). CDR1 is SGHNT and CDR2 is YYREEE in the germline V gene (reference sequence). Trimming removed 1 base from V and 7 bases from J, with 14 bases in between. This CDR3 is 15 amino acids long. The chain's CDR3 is CASSLTGTRSEKLFF. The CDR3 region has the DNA TGTGCCAGCAGCTTGACCGGGACAAGATCTGAAAAACTGTTTTTT.

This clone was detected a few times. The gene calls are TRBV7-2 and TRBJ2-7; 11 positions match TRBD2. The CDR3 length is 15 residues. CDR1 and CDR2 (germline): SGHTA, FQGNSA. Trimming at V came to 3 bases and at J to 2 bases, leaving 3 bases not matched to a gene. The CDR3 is CASSLGLAVTYEQYF. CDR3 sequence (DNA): TGTGCCAGCAGCTTGGGACTAGCGGTTACCTACGAGCAGTACTTC. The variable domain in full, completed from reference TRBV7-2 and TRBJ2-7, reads GAGVSQSPSNKVTEKGKDVELRCDPISGHTALYWYRQSLGQGLEFLIYFQGNSAPDKSGLPSDRFSAERTGGSVSTLTIQRTQQEDSAVYLCASSLGLAVTYEQYFGPGTRLTVT.

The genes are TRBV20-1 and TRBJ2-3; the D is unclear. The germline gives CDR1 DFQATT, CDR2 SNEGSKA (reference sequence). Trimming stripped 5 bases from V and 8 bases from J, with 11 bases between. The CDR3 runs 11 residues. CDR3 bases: TGCAGTGCTTTCTCGGGTGGTACGCAGTATTTT. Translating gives CSAFSGGTQYF.

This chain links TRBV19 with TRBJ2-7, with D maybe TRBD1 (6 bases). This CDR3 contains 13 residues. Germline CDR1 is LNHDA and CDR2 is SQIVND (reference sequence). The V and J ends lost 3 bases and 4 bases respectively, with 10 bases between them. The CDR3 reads CASSMQGWYEQYF. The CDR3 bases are TGTGCCAGTAGTATGCAGGGGTGGTACGAGCAGTACTTC.

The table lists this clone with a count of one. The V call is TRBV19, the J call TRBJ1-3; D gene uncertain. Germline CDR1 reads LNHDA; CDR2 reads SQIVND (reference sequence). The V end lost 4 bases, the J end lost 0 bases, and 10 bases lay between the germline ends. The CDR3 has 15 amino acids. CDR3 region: CASSKKHDSGNTIYF. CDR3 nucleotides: TGTGCCAGTAGTAAAAAACACGACTCTGGAAACACCATATATTTT. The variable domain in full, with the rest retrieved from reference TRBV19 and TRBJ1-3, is DGGITQSPKYLFRKEGQNVTLSCEQNLNHDAMYWYRQDPGQGLRLIYYSQIVNDFQKGDIAEGYSVSREKKESFPLTVTSAQKNPTAFYLCASSKKHDSGNTIYFGEGSWLTVV.